Ten or more counts support the clone carrying this TCR beta chain. The antigen remains unidentified. The sample comes from a study of human T cells and chemical hapten exposure. Findings of the study overall: The study found that DPC sensitization did not change TCRs above 1 in 1000 frequency.

Whole blood, unfractionated, served as the material for total RNA extraction. Germline lookup yields CDR1 DFQATT and CDR2 SNEGSKA (reference sequence). The CDR3 is made up of 18 amino acids. The junction had 17 bases not matched to a gene; V was cut back by 4 bases and J by 3 bases. Unique molecular identifiers were affixed to discrete cDNA molecules within the library. Each CDR3 protein is one row after TCRdb ran MiXCR on the 5' RACE reads. In the table there are tens of thousands of distinct CDR3 sequences, about 7.7% of which are singletons. The rearrangement uses TRBV20-1 and TRBJ2-1; 8 positions match TRBD1. The clonotype comes from a male donor in good health. Written as DNA, the CDR3 is TGCAGTGCTAAAAACCCCCCGGACAGGGAAGTTCTCTACAATGAGCAGTTCTTC. This gives the protein CSAKNPPDREVLYNEQFF.